These 10 T cell receptor beta chains were sequenced from one sample in a study of regulatory T cells in long-lasting Graves disease. Time point denoted: newly diagnosed GD, antithyroid drugs for less than 3 months. The TCR library was prepared using RNA isolated from PBMCs. Library construction for TCR beta used iRepertoire HTBI primers and Arm-PCR of CDR3 regions. TCRdb re-called the multiplex PCR reads with MiXCR, one entry per CDR3 protein. The sample consists of some 500,000 distinct CDR3 sequences, 15% to 20% of them appearing once. Another study also made use of these data, one on T cells in Graves' hyperthyroidism and ophthalmopathy.

The sample was peripheral blood mononuclear cells (PBMCs), taken at new diagnosis, from a patient treated with antithyroid drugs. Receptors were obtained from a woman aged 35-65 years with Graves disease.

This clonotype has ten or more counts. The V call is TRBV2, the J call TRBJ2-7; D is uncertain. The V gene's germline CDR1 is SNHLY and CDR2 FYNNEI. The CDR3 sequence is 11 residues long. Trimming stripped 5 bases from V and 3 bases from J, with 5 bases between. CDR3 coding DNA: TGTGCCAGCAGTTTGTTCTACGAGCAGTACTTC. It translates to CASSLFYEQYF.

The chain employs TRBV9 and TRBJ1-3, with D unresolved. V was shortened by 0 bases and J by 1 base, with 8 bases between the two germline ends. The germline V gene has CDR1 SGDLS and CDR2 YYNGEE. The length of the CDR3 is 15 residues. CDR3 nucleotide sequence: TGTGCCAGCAGCGTAGGGACTGAATCTGGAAACACCATATATTTT. Encoded protein: CASSVGTESGNTIYF.

The chain has TRBV25-1 and TRBJ2-7, with D perhaps TRBD2 (5 bases). This CDR3 has 14 amino acids. V was clipped by 6 bases and J by 5 bases, with 17 bases between them. CDR1 is MGHDK, CDR2 SYGVNS, per germline. CDR3 sequence: CASSLAGGLHEQYF. CDR3 coding DNA: TGTGCCAGCAGCTTGGCAGGAGGTCTCCACGAGCAGTACTTC.

The table lists this clonotype with many counts. The chain employs TRBV6-2 or TRBV6-3 and TRBJ2-7; TRBD2 agrees at 8 bases. The CDR3 consists of 13 residues. The junction had 3 bases not matched to a gene; V was cut back by 7 bases and J by 1 base. Germline-derived CDR1 and CDR2 are MNHEY and SVGEGT. CDR3 in DNA: TGTGCCAGCACCACTAGCGGTTCCTACGAGCAGTACTTC. It codes for CASTTSGSYEQYF.

This clonotype was picked up a small number of times. The chain employs TRBV12-5 and TRBJ2-7; tentatively, D is TRBD2 (6 bases). Germline V CDR1 and CDR2: LGHNT, FRNRAP. The CDR3 is made up of 15 amino acids. V lost 0 bases and J 2 bases, leaving 11 bases between the germline ends. CDR3 sequence (DNA): TGTGCTAGTGGTTTGGTTGGCGGGGCTACCTACGAGCAGTACTTC. Its protein is CASGLVGGATYEQYF.

V usage is TRBV19 and J usage is TRBJ2-1; 7 bases fit TRBD2. From germline, CDR1 is LNHDA and CDR2 SQIVND (reference sequence). CDR3 length equals 15 residues. Trimming removed 1 base from V and 8 bases from J; junction bases left unmatched: 8. The DNA of the CDR3 is TGTGCCAGTAGTATAGGGGGTCGGGGGGAATATGAGCAGTTCTTC. Translation: CASSIGGRGEYEQFF.

The table lists this clonotype with many counts. The V and J genes are TRBV19 and TRBJ1-6, with D uncertain. CDR3 length equals 14 residues. Germline-derived CDR1 and CDR2 are LNHDA and SQIVND (reference sequence). V lost 3 bases to trimming and J lost 2 bases, with 5 bases between them. CDR3 region: CASSISTYNSPLHF. CDR3 nucleotides: TGTGCCAGTAGTATCTCAACCTATAATTCACCCCTCCACTTT.

This clonotype was observed many times. The genes are TRBV20-1 and TRBJ2-3; 12 nucleotides agree with TRBD2. Per germline, CDR1 DFQATT and CDR2 SNEGSKA (reference sequence). Unmatched junction bases numbered 2, after V lost 7 bases and J lost 0 bases. The CDR3 covers 14 residues. CDR3: CSGLAGGSTDTQYF. The CDR3 nucleotides are TGCAGTGGCCTAGCGGGGGGGAGCACAGATACGCAGTATTTT.

This clonotype was found a few times. The chain joins TRBV12-5 to TRBJ2-2; D is undetermined. The CDR3 sequence is 14 residues long. Germline-derived CDR1 and CDR2 are LGHNT and FRNRAP. V was shortened by 3 bases and J by 5 bases, with 10 bases between the two germline ends. CDR3 sequence (DNA): TGTGCTAGTGGTTTCCTGGACCTTACCGGGGAGCTGTTTTTT. Protein: CASGFLDLTGELFF.

Concerning this clonotype: Relative to the germline gene, one junction end is altered; a read error may explain this. The rearrangement joins TRBV5-1 to TRBJ2-1; 9 bases are a match to TRBD2. The CDR3 has 13 residues. Per the germline V gene, CDR1 is SGHRS and CDR2 is YFSETQ. The CDR3 spells CTSSLGLADEQFF. As DNA, the CDR3 is TGCACCAGCAGCTTGGGACTAGCCGATGAGCAGTTCTTC.